The clone carrying this TCR beta chain occurred many times. TCRdb re-called the 5' RACE reads with MiXCR, one entry per CDR3 protein. The sample shows some 300,000 distinct CDR3 sequences, 7.5% to 9% of them seen only once. The CDR3 length is 13 residues. Trimming removed 5 bases at V and 6 bases at J, with 13 bases between. Germline-derived CDR1 and CDR2 are SGHVS and FQNEAQ. These data come from a study of T cells after yellow fever vaccination. The sequence was collected from a man younger than 35 who received the YFV17D yellow fever vaccine. Here the sequenced sample was CD4+ T cells sorted from PBMCs, taken 5 days after the yellow fever booster vaccination. The V gene is TRBV7-8, the J gene TRBJ1-1; no definite D call. DNA for the CDR3: TGTGCCAGCAGCAACTGGGGTCGCGCTGAAGCTTTCTTT. Protein sequence: CASSNWGRAEAFF.